Below are 31 T cell receptor beta chains sequenced from a single sample in a study of cytomegalovirus exposure and HLA in healthy donors. Both 60 Vbeta primers and 13 Jbeta primers went into the PCR. Some clones are missing from TCRdb's copy, which holds only in-frame ones; the method was immunoSEQ multiplex PCR. The sample lists approximately 190,000 clones; approximately 80% were seen once. Sample: PBMCs. Receptors were obtained from a woman between 50 and 59 years old in good health and CMV-seropositive.

The CDR3 spells CASRGTGGVTGELFF. DNA for the CDR3: TGTGCCAGCAGGGGGACAGGGGGCGTCACCGGGGAGCTGTTTTTT. V gene TRBV28 combines with J gene TRBJ2-2, with 12 nucleotides matching TRBD1. The germline V gene encodes CDR1 MDHEN and CDR2 SYDVKM. The CDR3 spans 15 residues. The J segment lost 4 bases and the V segment lost 6 bases, leaving 3 bases of the junction unmatched.

The chain employs TRBV9 and TRBJ1-1, with D unresolved. The CDR3 has 12 residues. In germline, CDR1 is SGDLS, CDR2 YYNGEE. V dropped 4 bases and J dropped 12 bases, with 16 bases sitting between them. The DNA for the CDR3 is TGTGCCAGCAGCAACCAGAGGGAGACAACTTTCTTT. Protein product: CASSNQRETTFF.

The chain employs TRBV6-6 and TRBJ2-5; 8 bases line up with TRBD2. CDR1 MNHNY and CDR2 SVGAGI come from the germline V gene (reference sequence). With 5 bases clipped from V and 3 bases from J, the junction kept 8 bases outside the gene matches. The CDR3 is 15 amino acids. The CDR3 is CASSPDSRGEETQYF. CDR3 nucleotides: TGTGCCAGCAGTCCTGATTCGCGGGGGGAAGAGACCCAGTACTTC.

As DNA, the CDR3 is TGTGCCAGCAGCTTAGCTAGCGGGGTTCGAGAGACCCAGTACTTC. Translated: CASSLASGVRETQYF. The V and J genes are TRBV7-9 and TRBJ2-5, with 8 positions matching TRBD2. V was pared by 0 bases and J by 4 bases, with 4 bases of the junction left unmatched. The CDR3 runs 15 residues. Germline CDR1 reads SEHNR; CDR2 reads FQNEAQ (reference sequence). The whole variable domain, filled in from reference TRBV7-9 and TRBJ2-5, reads DTGVSQNPRHKITKRGQNVTFRCDPISEHNRLYWYRQTLGQGPEFLTYFQNEAQLEKSRLLSDRFSAERPKGSFSTLEIQRTEQGDSAMYLCASSLASGVRETQYFGPGTRLLVL.

V and J are TRBV27 and TRBJ2-7; no clear D. Germline V gene lookup returns CDR1 MNHEY and CDR2 SMNVEV (reference sequence). The CDR3 covers 13 residues. Trimming pared 7 bases from V and 0 bases from J, leaving 10 bases between. The CDR3 region is CASTSAVSYEQYF. The CDR3 coding sequence is TGTGCCAGCACGTCGGCGGTCTCCTACGAGCAGTACTTC.

This clone appeared once. The chain employs TRBV7-2 and TRBJ1-6, with 8 positions matching TRBD1. This CDR3 spans 16 amino acids. Germline values: CDR1 SGHTA, CDR2 FQGNSA. The V gene end was trimmed by 5 bases and the J gene end by 2 bases; junction bases not matched to a gene: 5. CDR3 sequence (DNA): TGTGCCAGCAGCCCGCAGGGGGCAGCCTATAATTCACCCCTCCACTTT. Protein product: CASSPQGAAYNSPLHF.

This rearrangement joins TRBV20-1 to TRBJ2-5, with D uncertain. Gene TRBJ2-7 matches the end of the DNA better, so the J call may be wrong. CDR1 and CDR2 from the germline V gene are DFQATT and SNEGSKA (reference sequence). The CDR3 covers 10 residues. The DNA of the CDR3 is TGCAGTGCTTCAGGCTACGAGCAGTACTTC. This encodes CSASGYEQYF.

The chain is built from TRBV27 and TRBJ2-7; tentatively, D is TRBD1 (5 bases). With 5 bases removed from V and 6 bases from J, the gap between germline ends came to 17 bases. The CDR3 extends over 14 amino acids. From germline, CDR1 is MNHEY and CDR2 SMNVEV (reference sequence). DNA for the CDR3: TGTGCCAGCAGTACCCCGGACGGCGACAGCGAGCAGTACTTC. Residues: CASSTPDGDSEQYF.

V usage is TRBV11-2 and J usage is TRBJ2-3; D is perhaps TRBD1 (5 bases). V lost 1 base and J lost 1, with 9 bases in between. The CDR3 is 15 residues long. Per the germline V gene, CDR1 is SGHAT and CDR2 is FQNNGV. Here the CDR3 reads CASSLGGQRTDTQYF. The CDR3 DNA follows: TGTGCCAGCAGCTTAGGTGGACAACGCACAGATACGCAGTATTTT.

Turning to this clone: The junction does not match germline at one end; this may be a read error. The genes are TRBV11-2 and TRBJ2-5, with D unclear. The CDR3 has 15 residues. Germline V lookup: CDR1 SGHAT, CDR2 FQNNGV. The CDR3 sequence is CASSLESPRQGTQYF. The DNA of the CDR3 is TGTGCCAGCAGCTTAGAGTCCCCGAGGCAAGGGACCCAGTACTTC.

This sequence joins TRBV6-5 and TRBJ2-3; D perhaps matches TRBD2 (5 bases). Trimming took off 8 bases at V and 0 bases at J, with 12 bases between the two ends. Germline lookup yields CDR1 MNHEY and CDR2 SVGAGI. This CDR3 spans 14 amino acids. The CDR3 DNA is TGTGCCAGCCGTGGAGGAACTAGCACAGATACGCAGTATTTT. Protein sequence: CASRGGTSTDTQYF.

This clone appeared once. This sequence joins TRBV5-1 and TRBJ2-7, with 7 bases fitting TRBD2. The CDR3 extends over 15 amino acids. The germline V gene has CDR1 SGHRS and CDR2 YFSETQ. The V segment lost 0 bases and the J segment 2 bases; nucleotides outside the gene matches: 5. CDR3 sequence reads: CASSLGGGTPYEQYF. Written as DNA, the CDR3 is TGCGCCAGCAGCTTGGGCGGGGGAACACCCTACGAGCAGTACTTC.

This sequence joins TRBV7-9 and TRBJ2-7; D possibly corresponds to TRBD1 (6 bases). The CDR3 covers 15 residues. Germline loops: CDR1 SEHNR, CDR2 FQNEAQ (reference sequence). Trimming stripped 4 bases from V and 2 bases from J, with 15 bases between. CDR3 sequence: CASSSTSGQPYEQYF. The DNA of the CDR3 is TGTGCCAGCAGCTCCACCTCAGGACAGCCCTACGAGCAGTACTTC.

The chain uses TRBV2 and TRBJ1-3, with TRBD1 as a possible D gene (6 bases). The germline CDR1 and CDR2 sequences are SNHLY and FYNNEI. This CDR3 has 15 residues. Trimming removed 9 bases at V and 0 bases at J, with 15 bases between. CDR3 nucleotides: TGTGCCAGTGAACTCCAGGGGAGCTCTGGAAACACCATATATTTT. This codes for CASELQGSSGNTIYF. Using reference TRBV2 and TRBJ1-3 for the parts outside the CDR3, the full variable domain is EPEVTQTPSHQVTQMGQEVILRCVPISNHLYFYWYRQILGQKVEFLVSFYNNEISEKSEIFDDQFSVERPDGSNFTLKIRSTKLEDSAMYFCASELQGSSGNTIYFGEGSWLTVV.

The chain carries TRBV19 and TRBJ2-1; D is perhaps TRBD1 (6 bases). CDR3 length: 15 amino acids. Trimming shortened V by 7 bases and J by 0 bases, and 13 bases separated the two germline ends. Germline-derived CDR1 and CDR2 are LNHDA and SQIVND (reference sequence). The CDR3 region has the DNA TGTGCCAGTACTCCACAGGGTAGCTCCTACAATGAGCAGTTCTTC. This encodes CASTPQGSSYNEQFF.

This clone was observed a few times. The CDR3 region is CASSLSARSYEQYF. The CDR3 nucleotides are TGTGCCAGCAGCTTAAGCGCGAGGTCCTACGAGCAGTACTTC. This chain uses TRBV11-3 with TRBJ2-7; no definite D call. Germline CDR1 and CDR2: SGHNT and YENEEA. With 2 bases removed from V and 1 base from J, the gap between germline ends came to 9 bases. This CDR3 comprises 14 residues.

In this sample, this clone turned up a few times. This sequence joins TRBV2 and TRBJ1-1; 9 bases are a match to TRBD1. The CDR3 contains 13 residues. The germline gives CDR1 SNHLY, CDR2 FYNNEI. The V segment lost 8 bases and the J segment 1 base; nucleotides outside the gene matches: 2. CDR3 sequence: CASGGQGNTEAFF. CDR3 nucleotide sequence: TGTGCCAGCGGGGGACAGGGGAACACTGAAGCTTTCTTT.

The V and J genes are TRBV18 and TRBJ2-7; weak D call: TRBD1 (6 bases). The CDR3 has 17 amino acids. Germline V CDR1 and CDR2: KGHSH, LQKENI. The germline V and J ends were trimmed by 2 bases and 2 bases, with 19 bases remaining between them. CDR3 nucleotide sequence: TGTGCCAGCTCACCAGACCTAGGCAGGGGTCTCCCCTACGAGCAGTACTTC. Encoded protein: CASSPDLGRGLPYEQYF.

The CDR3 coding sequence is TGTGCCAGCTCACCAGGCTCCGGGGCCAAAAACATTCAGTACTTC. Protein: CASSPGSGAKNIQYF. The chain employs TRBV18 and TRBJ2-4; no reliable D call. The CDR3 is 15 amino acids. Germline V gene lookup returns CDR1 KGHSH and CDR2 LQKENI. V dropped 2 bases and J dropped 1 base, with 9 bases sitting between them.

This clone has a single count. J is TRBJ1-2 and V is TRBV4-1; maybe TRBD1 (6 bases). Trimming stripped 1 base from V and 9 bases from J, with 15 bases between. The V gene's germline CDR1 is MGHRA and CDR2 YSYEKL. This CDR3 has 14 amino acids. The CDR3 DNA follows: TGCGCCAGCAGCCAAGGCGACAGGTCTTTTAGCTACACCTTC. The encoded protein is CASSQGDRSFSYTF.

This sequence joins TRBV28 and TRBJ1-4; 10 bases fit TRBD1. The CDR3 extends over 14 amino acids. The V and J ends lost 4 bases and 8 bases, in that order; junction bases with no gene match: 4. Germline CDR1 and CDR2: MDHEN and SYDVKM. As DNA, the CDR3 is TGTGCCAGCAGTTGGGGGACAGGGGCCGAAAAACTGTTTTTT. Its translation: CASSWGTGAEKLFF.

The CDR3 DNA follows: TGCGCCAGCAGCTTGGCCATGGGACAACATAATGAAAAACTGTTTTTT. Amino acids: CASSLAMGQHNEKLFF. V gene TRBV5-1 combines with J gene TRBJ1-4, with D perhaps matching TRBD1 (6 bases). Per germline, CDR1 SGHRS and CDR2 YFSETQ. V gave up 0 bases and J gave up 4 bases, with 13 bases separating them. There are 16 residues in the CDR3.

The chain couples TRBV15 to TRBJ2-5; TRBD2 might be the D (6 bases). The CDR3 consists of 15 residues. Per germline, CDR1 LNHNV and CDR2 YYDKDF (reference sequence). V gave up 0 bases and J gave up 1 base, with 9 bases separating them. CDR3 sequence (DNA): TGTGCCACCAGCAGAGACCCGGGAGCCCAAGAGACCCAGTACTTC. Amino acid sequence: CATSRDPGAQETQYF.

Comment on this clone: One junction end does not reproduce the germline sequence, and a read error may be involved. In DNA form, the CDR3 reads TGTTCCAGCATTGGGACAGGGGATCTTGAGCAGTACTTC. It specifies CSSIGTGDLEQYF. The chain employs TRBV7-9 and TRBJ2-7; 10 bases agree with TRBD1. From germline, CDR1 is SEHNR and CDR2 FQNEAQ (reference sequence). There are 13 residues in the CDR3. Complete variable domain (other parts from reference TRBV7-9 and TRBJ2-7): DTGVSQNPRHKITKRGQNVTFRCDPISEHNRLYWYRQTLGQGPEFLTYFQNEAQLEKSRLLSDRFSAERPKGSFSTLEIQRTEQGDSAMYLCSSIGTGDLEQYFGPGTRLTVT.

This chain uses TRBV13 with TRBJ1-1, with D hard to call. The CDR3 has 17 residues. Germline V CDR1 and CDR2: PRHDT, FYEKMQ (reference sequence). V was cut by 5 bases and J by 0 bases, with 19 bases left in between. For the CDR3, the DNA is TGTGCCAGCAGCCCGCCCCCGGTTGAGGGATTGAACACTGAAGCTTTCTTT. Translated: CASSPPPVEGLNTEAFF.

V gene TRBV5-6 combines with J gene TRBJ2-7, with 8 positions matching TRBD1. The CDR3 is 15 amino acids. The germline V gene has CDR1 SGHDT and CDR2 YYEEEE. V gave up 0 bases and J gave up 9 bases; unmatched junction bases: 11. The CDR3 here is CASSLVGQGFRAQYF. The CDR3 DNA sequence: TGTGCCAGCAGCTTGGTAGGACAGGGTTTCCGCGCGCAGTACTTC.

J is TRBJ1-2 and V is TRBV7-2, with D uncertain. Germline V CDR1 and CDR2: SGHTA, FQGNSA. The length of the CDR3 is 13 residues. V shed 2 bases and J shed 2 bases, with 6 bases lying between them. The CDR3 bases are TGTGCCAGCAGCTTAAACAGAAACTATGGCTACACCTTC. Translating gives CASSLNRNYGYTF.

This rearrangement joins TRBV27 to TRBJ1-2; 10 nucleotides align to TRBD1. The CDR3 sequence is 15 residues long. Germline lookup yields CDR1 MNHEY and CDR2 SMNVEV (reference sequence). With 6 bases clipped from V and 4 bases from J, the junction kept 8 bases outside the gene matches. The CDR3: CASSPTTGGIYGYTF. CDR3 in DNA: TGTGCCAGCAGCCCCACGACAGGGGGCATCTATGGCTACACCTTC.

The rearrangement links TRBV4-1 to TRBJ1-1; D not resolved. The V gene's germline CDR1 is MGHRA and CDR2 YSYEKL. This CDR3 has 15 amino acids. Trimming removed 1 base from V and 4 bases from J, with 13 bases in between. The CDR3 is CASSQGPNRGTEAFF. The CDR3, as DNA: TGCGCCAGCAGCCAAGGTCCCAACCGGGGCACTGAAGCTTTCTTT.

This clone was seen only once. The genes are TRBV6-5 and TRBJ2-3; the D gene is possibly TRBD1 (5 bases). Germline loops: CDR1 MNHEY, CDR2 SVGAGI. V gave up 6 bases and J gave up 0 bases, with 13 bases separating them. The CDR3 runs to 15 residues. CDR3 loop: CASRIRAGSTDTQYF. The CDR3 bases are TGTGCCAGCAGGATCAGGGCCGGGAGCACAGATACGCAGTATTTT.

CDR3 DNA: TGTGCCAGCAGTCTACAGCTGCACAATGAGCAGTTCTTC. It codes for CASSLQLHNEQFF. The chain joins TRBV6-1 to TRBJ2-1; no clear D gene. V was shortened by 5 bases and J by 5 bases, with 10 bases between the two germline ends. This CDR3 is built from 13 residues. Germline loops: CDR1 MNHNS, CDR2 SASEGT.